Listed here are 8 T cell receptor beta chains from one sample, sequenced in a study of CD8+ T cells in alopecia areata. As to treatment: oral pan-JAK inhibitor, 5-10 mg twice daily. Reverse transcribed after extraction, RNA yielded cDNA as the sequencing template. The table came from immunoSEQ multiplex PCR; TCRdb's copy has only in-frame clones and leaves some out. The table lists some 200,000 clones, about 40% of them singletons. This specimen was CD4+ T cells sorted from blood, taken at approximately week 39, from a patient treated with tofacitinib. All receptors come from a human donor with alopecia areata.

In this sample, this clone turned up a few times. The chain recombines TRBV14 with TRBJ2-2, with 11 bases identical to TRBD2. CDR3 length: 15 amino acids. Germline CDR1 is SGHDN and CDR2 is FVKESK. Trimming at V came to 5 bases and at J to 5 bases, leaving 4 bases not matched to a gene. The CDR3 is CASSALAGVTGELFF. The CDR3 DNA is TGTGCCAGCAGCGCACTAGCGGGAGTAACCGGGGAGCTGTTTTTT.

V gene TRBV11-2 combines with J gene TRBJ2-4; D is uncertain. V lost 1 base and J lost 1, with 11 bases in between. The CDR3 has 16 residues. From germline, CDR1 is SGHAT and CDR2 FQNNGV. The CDR3 loop reads CASSLGQGLAKNIQYF. The CDR3 DNA reads as TGTGCCAGCAGCTTAGGGCAAGGGTTGGCCAAAAACATTCAGTACTTC.

There are a few counts of this clone. The V gene is TRBV7-2, the J gene TRBJ2-5; D may match TRBD1 or TRBD2 (5 bases each). Per germline, CDR1 SGHTA and CDR2 FQGNSA. Trimming cost V 5 bases and J 5 bases, with 12 bases left between them. The CDR3 length is 13 residues. This chain's CDR3 is CASSLGRGETQYF. The CDR3, as DNA: TGTGCCAGCAGCCTGGGGCGCGGGGAGACCCAGTACTTC. Filled out from reference TRBV7-2 and TRBJ2-5, the complete variable domain reads GAGVSQSPSNKVTEKGKDVELRCDPISGHTALYWYRQSLGQGLEFLIYFQGNSAPDKSGLPSDRFSAERTGGSVSTLTIQRTQQEDSAVYLCASSLGRGETQYFGPGTRLLVL.

The chain has TRBV11-2 and TRBJ2-1; D gene ambiguous. V lost 5 bases and J lost 0, with 11 bases in between. The CDR3 covers 15 residues. CDR1 is SGHAT, CDR2 FQNNGV, per germline. The CDR3 is CASSPYRSSYNEQFF. DNA for the CDR3: TGTGCCAGCAGCCCGTACCGAAGCTCCTACAATGAGCAGTTCTTC.

The V gene is TRBV9, the J gene TRBJ2-2, with D unclear. The CDR3 has 14 amino acids. Germline V gene data show CDR1 as SGDLS and CDR2 as YYNGEE. V was shortened by 2 bases and J by 6 bases, with 11 bases between the two germline ends. The chain's CDR3 is CASSVGSVPGELFF. As DNA, the CDR3 is TGTGCCAGCAGCGTGGGCTCCGTGCCCGGGGAGCTGTTTTTT.

The V and J genes are TRBV20-1 and TRBJ1-5; D remains unclear. Between the trimmed V and J ends, which lost 6 bases and 6 bases, there was a span of 9 bases. The CDR3 consists of 11 residues. CDR1 DFQATT and CDR2 SNEGSKA come from the germline V gene (reference sequence). The CDR3 bases are TGCAGTGCCCTTGCCGGTCAGCCCCAGCATTTT. Its protein product is CSALAGQPQHF.

The V and J genes are TRBV7-9 and TRBJ1-5; tentative D call: TRBD1 (5 bases). The CDR3 loop spans 14 amino acids. V lost 3 bases to trimming and J lost 9 bases, with 15 bases between them. The V gene's germline CDR1 is SEHNR and CDR2 FQNEAQ (reference sequence). The CDR3, as DNA: TGTGCCAGCAGCTTCGGGACCTTAATAGGGCCCCAGCATTTT. Translating gives CASSFGTLIGPQHF.

This clone was seen only a few times. The chain is built from TRBV9 and TRBJ2-3, with D perhaps given as TRBD1 or TRBD2 (6 bases each). The V end was cut by 3 bases, the J end by 2 bases, with 19 bases between. CDR1 SGDLS and CDR2 YYNGEE come from the germline V gene. The CDR3 totals 17 residues. The DNA of the CDR3 is TGTGCCAGCAGCGGAGGCCTACTAGGGGGGAACACAGATACGCAGTATTTT. This gives the protein CASSGGLLGGNTDTQYF.